Listed below are T cell receptor beta chains from one sample, sequenced in a study of T cells in Graves' hyperthyroidism and ophthalmopathy. Via MiXCR, TCRdb re-called the multiplex PCR reads, giving one row per CDR3 protein. Counted here are about 600,000 distinct CDR3 sequences, more than 13% occurring once; the ten biggest clones make up about 7%. Material for sequencing was blood. Receptors originate from a woman under 30 with Graves' ophthalmopathy. The CDR3 runs from the conserved cysteine through the conserved F or W. The D gene is left open where the match is weak. Not all rows give a size; the values are once, few, many and, for expanded clones, a class.

many	NA	TRBV7-2	TRBJ1-4	CASSLAAQGRIKLFF	TGTGCCAGCAGCTTAGCGGCCCAGGGCAGGATAAAACTGTTTTTT
many	NA	TRBV7-7	TRBJ2-3	CASSLGPHPETDTQYF	TGTGCTAGCAGCTTAGGTCCCCACCCGGAGACAGATACGCAGTATTTT
once	NA	TRBV28	TRBJ2-3	CARFTRRKKGTDTQYF	TGTGCCAGATTCACCCGCCGGAAGAAGGGCACAGATACGCAGTATTTT
once	TRBD1	TRBV9	TRBJ2-1	CASSAQGAASNEQFF	TGTGCCAGCAGCGCACAGGGGGCGGCGAGTAATGAGCAGTTCTTC
many	TRBD2	TRBV29-1	TRBJ2-2	CSVEDGLGTGELFF	TGCAGCGTCGAAGATGGACTAGGGACCGGGGAGCTGTTTTTT
NA	TRBD1	TRBV2	TRBJ2-7	CASTLTPGQGAHEQYF	TGTGCCAGCACTTTGACCCCGGGACAGGGAGCCCACGAGCAGTACTTC
many	TRBD2	TRBV12-3/TRBV12-4	TRBJ2-5	CASSQLAGVEETQYF	TGTGCCAGCAGCCAGCTAGCGGGAGTCGAGGAGACCCAGTACTTC
NA	NA	TRBV10-3	TRBJ2-7	CAISETKLTGSYEQYF	TGTGCCATCAGTGAGACTAAACTGACAGGCTCCTACGAGCAGTACTTC
few	NA	TRBV5-1	TRBJ2-5	CASPTETQYF	TGCGCCAGTCCAACAGAGACCCAGTACTTC
many	NA	TRBV3-1	TRBJ1-3	CASSRGTDGGNTIYF	TGTGCCAGCAGCCGGGGGACCGATGGTGGAAACACCATATATTTT
many	NA	TRBV12-5	TRBJ1-4	CASGLAGWDEKLFF	TGTGCTAGTGGTTTAGCGGGGTGGGATGAAAAACTGTTTTTT
many	NA	TRBV28	TRBJ1-2	CASSATVYGYTF	TGTGCCAGCAGTGCGACGGTCTATGGCTACACCTTC
many	TRBD1	TRBV7-9	TRBJ1-2	CASIGTGLNYGYTF	TGTGCCAGCATCGGGACAGGCCTTAACTATGGCTACACCTTC
many	NA	TRBV7-8	TRBJ1-4	CASSPRDATNEKLFF	TGTGCCAGCAGCCCCCGGGACGCAACTAATGAAAAACTGTTTTTT
many	NA	TRBV20-1	TRBJ2-2	CSARLALNTGELFF	TGCAGTGCTAGACTAGCGCTGAACACCGGGGAGCTGTTTTTT
many	TRBD1	TRBV3-1	TRBJ2-5	CASSQDGTGGWETQYF	TGTGCCAGCAGCCAAGACGGGACAGGGGGCTGGGAGACCCAGTACTTC
many	NA	TRBV28	TRBJ1-1	CASPREGRLNTEAFF	TGTGCCAGCCCGAGGGAGGGTCGATTGAACACTGAAGCTTTCTTT
many	TRBD1	TRBV2	TRBJ1-6	CASSRGQGQYNNSPLHF	TGTGCCAGCAGTCGAGGACAGGGCCAATATAATAATTCACCCCTCCACTTT
many	TRBD2	TRBV11-2	TRBJ2-1	CASSPRLADFVEQFF	TGTGCCAGCAGCCCGCGACTAGCGGATTTTGTGGAGCAGTTCTTC
many	NA	TRBV14	TRBJ2-3	CASSQGIASDTDTQYF	TGTGCCAGCAGCCAAGGGATCGCGTCAGACACAGATACGCAGTATTTT
many	TRBD1	TRBV12-3/TRBV12-4	TRBJ1-4	CASRRDRTNEKLFF	TGTGCCAGCAGACGGGACAGAACTAATGAAAAACTGTTTTTT
many	NA	TRBV4-3	TRBJ1-1	CASSQTPGENTEAFF	TGCGCCAGCAGCCAAACTCCGGGGGAGAACACTGAAGCTTTCTTT
NA	NA	TRBV30	TRBJ1-1	CAWRVKTAWNTEAFF	TGTGCCTGGAGGGTAAAGACAGCCTGGAACACTGAAGCTTTCTTT
many	NA	TRBV11-3	TRBJ2-2	CASSSVFGRGTNTGELFF	TGTGCCAGCAGCTCTGTCTTCGGGAGAGGGACCAACACCGGGGAGCTGTTTTTT
few	NA	TRBV27	TRBJ1-5	CASSLSRKGINQPQHF	TGTGCCAGCAGTTTATCGCGCAAGGGAATCAATCAGCCCCAGCATTTT
many	TRBD1	TRBV27	TRBJ2-3	CASRFSDRGSADTQYF	TGTGCCAGCAGGTTCTCGGACAGGGGGTCGGCAGATACGCAGTATTTT
many	TRBD2	TRBV7-2	TRBJ2-7	CASSAGTSGKGYEQYF	TGTGCCAGCAGCGCAGGGACTAGCGGGAAGGGTTACGAGCAGTACTTC
few	TRBD1	TRBV30	TRBJ2-2	CAWTGGNAGELFF	TGTGCCTGGACAGGGGGCAATGCCGGGGAGCTGTTTTTT
NA	TRBD1	TRBV28	TRBJ2-7	CASSPRDRERNEQYF	TGTGCCAGCAGCCCTAGGGACAGGGAGAGGAACGAGCAGTACTTC
NA	NA	TRBV18	TRBJ2-7	CASSETFLSYEQYF	TGTGCCAGCTCTGAGACTTTTCTCTCCTACGAGCAGTACTTC
NA	NA	TRBV5-5	TRBJ2-1	CASSLVMPYNGQFF	TGTGCCAGCAGCTTAGTTATGCCCTACAATGGGCAGTTCTTC
many	NA	TRBV5-6	TRBJ1-1	CASRAGNLEAFF	TGTGCCAGCAGGGCAGGGAACCTGGAAGCTTTCTTT
many	TRBD1	TRBV5-4	TRBJ2-1	CASSEGQDYNEQFF	TGTGCCAGCAGCGAAGGACAGGACTACAATGAGCAGTTCTTC
NA	NA	TRBV27	TRBJ2-1	CASSLQSGVEEFF	TGTGCCAGCAGTCTCCAATCAGGGGTAGAAGAGTTCTTC
few	NA	TRBV5-4	TRBJ1-1	CASGSKNTEAFF	TGTGCCAGCGGCTCTAAGAACACTGAAGCTTTCTTT